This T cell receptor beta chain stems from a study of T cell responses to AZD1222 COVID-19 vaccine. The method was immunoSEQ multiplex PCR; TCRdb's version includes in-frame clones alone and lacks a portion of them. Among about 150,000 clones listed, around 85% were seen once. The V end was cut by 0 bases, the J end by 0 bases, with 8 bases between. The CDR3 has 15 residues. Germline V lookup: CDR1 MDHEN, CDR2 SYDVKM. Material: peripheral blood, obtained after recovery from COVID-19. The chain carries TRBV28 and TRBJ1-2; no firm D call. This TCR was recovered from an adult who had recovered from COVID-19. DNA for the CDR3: TGTGCCAGCAGTTTATGGTCCTCGTCTAACTATGGCTACACCTTC. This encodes CASSLWSSSNYGYTF.